The sample holds one count of the clone carrying this T cell receptor beta chain. The CDR3 runs to 11 residues. The germline gives CDR1 GTSNPN, CDR2 SVGIG (reference sequence). Trimming shortened V by 2 bases and J by 4 bases, and 5 bases separated the two germline ends. The sample comes from a study of blood T cell repertoires in COVID-19. As for the study in general: Spain, Italy and the United States supplied samples that represented acute and convalescent COVID-19.

In the source study's methods: It was from reference gene primer amplification that nucleated cell counts were estimated. Sequencing was performed with immunoSEQ multiplex PCR; in TCRdb, only in-frame clones are kept and a portion is missing. That table gives V, J and clone size, and the DNA gave D and trimming. The profile shows 29,000 or so clones, about 90% of them singletons. This sequence joins TRBV30 and TRBJ1-1, with no clear D. The sample comprised peripheral blood. This TCR was sampled from a man aged 45-65 years with active COVID-19. The CDR3 here is CAWSRGTEAFF. CDR3 DNA: TGTGCCTGGAGTCGAGGCACTGAAGCTTTCTTT.